Below are 32 T cell receptor beta chains sequenced from a single sample in a study of naive and memory T cell subsets. Both TRBC1 and TRBC2 were covered by a beta constant-region primer of two equimolar oligonucleotides. The ligated cDNA underwent four PCR rounds using SP2 and nested alpha and beta constant-region primers. MiXCR was run by TCRdb on the UMI-ligation and nested PCR reads, yielding one entry per CDR3 protein. The data show about 120,000 distinct CDR3 sequences, over 30% seen once. Sequencing used central memory CD4+ T cells from blood. These receptors were obtained from a human donor in good health.

The chain uses TRBV20-1 and TRBJ2-5; D possibly corresponds to TRBD2 (5 bases). V lost 5 bases, J lost 5 bases, and 24 bases lay in between. The CDR3 sequence is 16 residues long. CDR1 DFQATT and CDR2 SNEGSKA come from the germline V gene (reference sequence). CDR3 amino acids: CSARPPGAARTETQYF. In nucleotides, the CDR3 is TGCAGTGCTCGGCCCCCCGGAGCGGCCAGGACGGAGACCCAGTACTTC.

The table lists this clonotype with a few counts. This chain joins TRBV6-6 and TRBJ2-4, with D hard to call. The CDR3 runs to 14 residues. Germline V lookup: CDR1 MNHNY, CDR2 SVGAGI (reference sequence). The V and J ends lost 0 bases and 5 bases respectively, with 8 bases between them. The CDR3 DNA follows: TGTGCCAGCAGTTACTCGACCCTACAAAACATTCAGTACTTC. This translates into CASSYSTLQNIQYF.

The V gene is TRBV28, the J gene TRBJ1-1, with TRBD1 matching over 7 bases. Trimming cost V 3 bases and J 0 bases; bases outside gene matches: 22. CDR3 length equals 21 residues. Per germline, CDR1 MDHEN and CDR2 SYDVKM. DNA for the CDR3: TGTGCCAGCAGTTTTTGGGCACAGGGGATGTGGATCGTGCCGGTGAACACTGAAGCTTTCTTT. Its protein product is CASSFWAQGMWIVPVNTEAFF. Using reference TRBV28 and TRBJ1-1 for the parts outside the CDR3, the full variable domain is DVKVTQSSRYLVKRTGEKVFLECVQDMDHENMFWYRQDPGLGLRLIYFSYDVKMKEKGDIPEGYSVSREKKERFSLILESASTNQTSMYLCASSFWAQGMWIVPVNTEAFFGQGTRLTVV.

This clonotype counts as medium-sized. This chain connects TRBV20-1 to TRBJ2-7; 8 nucleotides agree with TRBD1. Germline V gene sequence: CDR1 DFQATT, CDR2 SNEGSKA (reference sequence). This CDR3 has 13 residues. The junction had 6 bases not matched to a gene; V was cut back by 5 bases and J by 3 bases. The CDR3 region is CSAHQTGGYEQYF. The CDR3 coding sequence is TGCAGTGCTCACCAAACAGGGGGCTACGAGCAGTACTTC.

V and J are TRBV5-5 and TRBJ2-7, with unresolved D. Trimming took off 4 bases at V and 3 bases at J, with 11 bases between the two ends. The CDR3 length is 13 residues. CDR1 is SGHKS and CDR2 is YYEKEE in the germline V gene (reference sequence). In nucleotides, the CDR3 is TGTGCCAGCAGCGCCCGGACCAACTACGAGCAGTACTTC. Translation: CASSARTNYEQYF.

This clonotype occurred a few times. The chain recombines TRBV3-1 with TRBJ1-2; D ambiguous. Germline loops: CDR1 LGHDT, CDR2 YNNKEL (reference sequence). Trimming removed 1 base from V and 6 bases from J, with 9 bases in between. This CDR3 is 13 amino acids long. CDR3 sequence: CASSQVGVDGYTF. The CDR3 nucleotides read TGTGCCAGCAGCCAAGTTGGGGTGGATGGCTACACCTTC.

V and J are TRBV29-1 and TRBJ2-5; no clear D. Germline V CDR1 and CDR2: SQVTM, ANQGSEA. V was cut by 7 bases and J by 5 bases, with 11 bases left in between. This CDR3 has 11 residues. CDR3 in amino acids: CSGVIFETQYF. The CDR3 DNA sequence: TGCAGCGGTGTTATATTCGAGACCCAGTACTTC.

The chain uses TRBV28 and TRBJ1-1; D gene unclear. The CDR3 extends over 12 amino acids. V gave up 2 bases and J gave up 3 bases, with 4 bases separating them. The germline V gene encodes CDR1 MDHEN and CDR2 SYDVKM. CDR3 in DNA: TGTGCCAGCAGTTTAAGGTACACTGAAGCTTTCTTT. Translating it yields CASSLRYTEAFF.

This chain links TRBV6-1 with TRBJ2-7, with D unresolved. Trimming stripped 0 bases from V and 4 bases from J, with 13 bases between. Germline CDR1 and CDR2: MNHNS and SASEGT. There are 15 residues in the CDR3. CDR3 residues: CASSEASGDRYEQYF. CDR3 coding DNA: TGTGCCAGCAGTGAAGCGTCAGGAGATAGGTACGAGCAGTACTTC.

This clonotype was detected a few times. The chain employs TRBV29-1 and TRBJ2-5; perhaps D is TRBD1 or TRBD2 (5 bases each). Per germline, CDR1 SQVTM and CDR2 ANQGSEA. V was pared by 6 bases and J by 5 bases, with 16 bases between. The CDR3 contains 13 residues. CDR3 sequence reads: CSVLGSEGETQYF. The CDR3 region has the DNA TGCAGCGTCCTTGGGTCAGAGGGGGAGACCCAGTACTTC. Based on the CDR3 plus reference TRBV29-1 and TRBJ2-5, the full variable domain is SAVISQKPSRDICQRGTSLTIQCQVDSQVTMMFWYRQQPGQSLTLIATANQGSEATYESGFVIDKFPISRPNLTFSTLTVSNMSPEDSSIYLCSVLGSEGETQYFGPGTRLLVL.

This clonotype was observed at least ten times. This rearrangement joins TRBV28 to TRBJ2-1; the match to TRBD2 covers 12 bases. The V and J ends lost 6 bases and 12 bases, in that order; junction bases with no gene match: 15. The CDR3 has 16 residues. CDR1 and CDR2 from the germline V gene are MDHEN and SYDVKM. In nucleotides, the CDR3 is TGTGCCAGCAGCCAACTACTAGCGGGAGGCAGAGTCGTGCAGTTCTTC. It is translated as CASSQLLAGGRVVQFF.

The chain is built from TRBV28 and TRBJ2-1, with no clear D. The CDR3 covers 16 residues. The germline V gene encodes CDR1 MDHEN and CDR2 SYDVKM. The ends were cut back, 1 base at V and 7 bases at J, with 17 bases in the middle. Here the CDR3 DNA reads TGTGCCAGCAGTTTATTTGGTCCGGGCTCGGGTAATGAGCAGTTCTTC. Encoded protein: CASSLFGPGSGNEQFF.

The chain couples TRBV7-9 to TRBJ1-1, with D perhaps matching TRBD1 (5 bases). Trimming cost V 3 bases and J 2 bases, with 7 bases left between them. CDR3 length: 13 amino acids. CDR1 and CDR2 (germline): SEHNR, FQNEAQ (reference sequence). CDR3 bases: TGTGCCAGCAGCTTTGGACACAACACTGAAGCTTTCTTT. This gives the protein CASSFGHNTEAFF.

The chain uses TRBV19 and TRBJ2-3; D perhaps matches TRBD1 (6 bases). V lost 4 bases and J lost 0, with 8 bases in between. Germline V gene data show CDR1 as LNHDA and CDR2 as SQIVND (reference sequence). The CDR3 runs to 14 residues. Here the CDR3 reads CASSRQGSTDTQYF. The CDR3 coding sequence is TGTGCCAGTAGTAGGCAGGGGAGCACAGATACGCAGTATTTT.

This clonotype was detected only a few times. The gene calls are TRBV14 and TRBJ1-2; tentative D call: TRBD1 (6 bases). The V end was cut by 5 bases, the J end by 3 bases, with 10 bases between. This CDR3 contains 13 residues. Germline CDR1 reads SGHDN; CDR2 reads FVKESK. CDR3 loop: CASSSRQDYGYTF. The DNA for the CDR3 is TGTGCCAGCAGCTCTCGACAGGACTATGGCTACACCTTC.

This sequence joins TRBV2 and TRBJ2-1; 8 bases are a match to TRBD1. CDR1 and CDR2 (germline): SNHLY, FYNNEI. The length of the CDR3 is 15 residues. Trimming took 3 bases from V and 9 from J; bases not matched to a gene: 10. The CDR3 nucleotides are TGTGCCAGCAGTGATTACGGACAGGGCCCGGGTGAGCAGTTCTTC. Translated: CASSDYGQGPGEQFF.

This clonotype was recorded a few times. This sequence joins TRBV11-2 and TRBJ2-3, with D hard to call. Per germline, CDR1 SGHAT and CDR2 FQNNGV. The V gene lost 3 bases and the J gene lost 4 bases, with 5 bases spanning the gap. The CDR3 extends over 12 amino acids. The CDR3 bases are TGTGCCAGCAGCTTGGATTCAGATACGCAGTATTTT. It encodes CASSLDSDTQYF.

The J gene is TRBJ1-5, the V gene TRBV6-6; perhaps TRBD1 as D (5 bases). The CDR3 is 16 residues long. The germline gives CDR1 MNHNY, CDR2 SVGAGI (reference sequence). Trimming left V 5 bases short and J 1 base short, with 15 bases between. CDR3 DNA: TGTGCCAGCAGTCCATTAAGGGACGCCAGCAATCAGCCCCAGCATTTT. Its protein is CASSPLRDASNQPQHF.

This clonotype was seen a handful of times. This chain joins TRBV6-6 and TRBJ2-5, with 10 bases identical to TRBD2. The trim removed 6 bases at V and 5 bases at J, leaving 6 bases unmatched. The CDR3 length is 14 residues. Germline V gives CDR1 MNHNY, CDR2 SVGAGI (reference sequence). Here the CDR3 DNA reads TGTGCCAGCAGCAAAGCGGGAGGGCGTGAGACCCAGTACTTC. Translated: CASSKAGGRETQYF.

J is TRBJ2-5 and V is TRBV10-2; TRBD2 aligns across 7 bases. The CDR3 sequence is 13 residues long. CDR1 is WSHSY, CDR2 SAAADI, per germline. V was clipped by 6 bases and J by 5 bases; unmatched bases: 6. CDR3 loop: CASRPSGRETQYF. The DNA of the CDR3 is TGCGCCAGCAGGCCTAGCGGACGGGAGACCCAGTACTTC.

This chain connects TRBV18 to TRBJ1-2; 10 nucleotides line up with TRBD1. The CDR3 length is 14 residues. The germline V gene encodes CDR1 KGHSH and CDR2 LQKENI. Unmatched junction bases numbered 4, after V lost 5 bases and J lost 4 bases. CDR3 amino acids: CASSIGQGGYGYTF. CDR3 DNA: TGTGCCAGCTCAATTGGACAGGGGGGCTATGGCTACACCTTC.

J is TRBJ1-5 and V is TRBV20-1; D remains ambiguous. V lost 6 bases to trimming and J lost 6 bases, with 12 bases between them. Germline V gene sequence: CDR1 DFQATT, CDR2 SNEGSKA (reference sequence). There are 12 residues in the CDR3. CDR3 nucleotides: TGCAGTGCAGCCAGTTCAGGTCAGCCCCAGCATTTT. Translation: CSAASSGQPQHF.

This sequence joins TRBV9 and TRBJ2-5, with D uncertain. Trimming stripped 2 bases from V and 2 bases from J, with 16 bases between. The CDR3 spans 16 residues. Germline V gives CDR1 SGDLS, CDR2 YYNGEE. The CDR3 protein is CASSVGPSMGQETQYF. In DNA, the CDR3 is TGTGCCAGCAGCGTTGGCCCCAGTATGGGGCAAGAGACCCAGTACTTC.

This clonotype was counted between two and nine times. The rearrangement joins TRBV28 to TRBJ2-7, with 7 bases aligning to TRBD2. This CDR3 is 14 amino acids long. The germline V gene encodes CDR1 MDHEN and CDR2 SYDVKM. The trim removed 8 bases at V and 4 bases at J, leaving 11 bases unmatched. CDR3 DNA sequence: TGTGCCAGCCTTAGGACTAGGAGGGCATACGAGCAGTACTTC. Translated: CASLRTRRAYEQYF.

This clonotype was counted a few times. V usage is TRBV28 and J usage is TRBJ2-1; 10 bases are a match to TRBD2. This CDR3 has 14 residues. Germline CDR1 is MDHEN and CDR2 is SYDVKM. V shed 5 bases and J 5 bases; nucleotides not matched to a gene: 3. CDR3 sequence: CASSRSGRHNEQFF. CDR3 coding DNA: TGTGCCAGCAGTCGTAGCGGGAGGCACAATGAGCAGTTCTTC.

This clonotype was recorded only once. The V call is TRBV28, the J call TRBJ2-3; a weak D match, TRBD2 (5 bases). V gave up 3 bases and J gave up 0 bases, with 13 bases separating them. Germline V gene sequence: CDR1 MDHEN, CDR2 SYDVKM. The CDR3 has 16 residues. CDR3 residues: CASSFPGLGSTDTQYF. The DNA for the CDR3 is TGTGCCAGCAGTTTTCCTGGACTGGGAAGCACAGATACGCAGTATTTT.

The chain has TRBV20-1 and TRBJ2-2; TRBD2 might be the D (6 bases). The V gene lost 0 bases and the J gene lost 4 bases, with 9 bases spanning the gap. CDR1 and CDR2 from the germline V gene are DFQATT and SNEGSKA (reference sequence). This CDR3 region has 14 residues. CDR3 nucleotides: TGCAGTGCTAGAGATGTGGGGGGCACCGGGGAGCTGTTTTTT. Amino acid sequence: CSARDVGGTGELFF.

With respect to this clonotype: Germline is not matched at one junction end, which may reflect a read error. V usage is TRBV28 and J usage is TRBJ2-7; 9 positions match TRBD2. Germline loops: CDR1 MDHEN, CDR2 SYDVKM. The CDR3 sequence is 14 residues long. CDR3 sequence: CASIDSGRSSEQYF. Written as DNA, the CDR3 is TGTGCCAGCATAGATAGCGGGAGATCCTCCGAGCAGTACTTC. Supplemented by reference TRBV28 and TRBJ2-7, the full variable domain reads DVKVTQSSRYLVKRTGEKVFLECVQDMDHENMFWYRQDPGLGLRLIYFSYDVKMKEKGDIPEGYSVSREKKERFSLILESASTNQTSMYLCASIDSGRSSEQYFGPGTRLTVT.

The table lists this clonotype with a few counts. V is TRBV6-2 or TRBV6-3 and J is TRBJ2-3; possible D gene TRBD1, 5 bases. The V gene's germline CDR1 is MNHEY and CDR2 SVGEGT. Between the trimmed V and J ends, which lost 10 bases and 5 bases, there was a span of 13 bases. CDR3 length equals 12 residues. CDR3 sequence reads: CATQGFLDTQYF. As DNA, the CDR3 is TGTGCCACCCAGGGCTTCCTAGATACGCAGTATTTT.

This clonotype was recorded many times. J is TRBJ2-1 and V is TRBV7-2; D is uncertain. This CDR3 comprises 11 residues. Trimming removed 3 bases at V and 7 bases at J, with 4 bases between. The germline gives CDR1 SGHTA, CDR2 FQGNSA. CDR3 in amino acids: CASSLLNEQFF. The DNA of the CDR3 is TGTGCCAGCAGCTTGCTTAATGAGCAGTTCTTC.

This chain connects TRBV28 to TRBJ2-4, with a possible D match to TRBD2 (6 bases). Germline CDR1 and CDR2: MDHEN and SYDVKM. This CDR3 is 15 amino acids long. V was shortened by 4 bases and J by 9 bases, with 19 bases between the two germline ends. CDR3 bases: TGTGCCAGCAGTTCCCCCCTCCGGACTACGTTCATTCAGTACTTC. Translating gives CASSSPLRTTFIQYF.

The chain employs TRBV7-9 and TRBJ2-7; D remains unclear. V was trimmed by 3 bases and J by 2 bases, leaving 11 bases between them. The CDR3 is made up of 14 amino acids. Germline assignment: CDR1 SEHNR and CDR2 FQNEAQ (reference sequence). The DNA of the CDR3 is TGTGCCAGCAGCTTTGGACGCGTCCCCTACGAGCAGTACTTC. This sequence encodes CASSFGRVPYEQYF.